These 19 T cell receptor beta chains were all obtained from the same sample, sequenced in a study of OX40 agonist ivuxolimab in advanced cancers. Profiling relied on immunoSEQ multiplex PCR, and the TCRdb table lists in-frame clones only, not all of them. Here the sample spans nearly 80,000 clones, 80% to 90% being singletons. The sample was CD4+ or CD8+ T cells sorted from blood, taken in a trial of the OX40 agonist ivuxolimab. These receptors were collected from an adult with an advanced solid tumor such as melanoma, head and neck, liver or kidney cancer.

The gene calls are TRBV4-3 and TRBJ1-5; TRBD1 aligns across 8 bases. Germline assignment: CDR1 LGHNA and CDR2 YSLEER. This CDR3 spans 15 amino acids. With V trimmed by 1 base and J by 4 bases, 3 bases remained unmatched. The CDR3 reads CASSQGTGPNQPQHF. The DNA of the CDR3 is TGCGCCAGCAGCCAAGGGACAGGGCCAAATCAGCCCCAGCATTTT.

V and J are TRBV15 and TRBJ2-3; D gene ambiguous. Germline-derived CDR1 and CDR2 are LNHNV and YYDKDF (reference sequence). The V and J ends lost 0 bases and 5 bases respectively, with 12 bases between them. This CDR3 comprises 15 residues. CDR3 DNA sequence: TGTGCCACCAGCAGAGATGGGTTGGGTAGAGATACGCAGTATTTT. Its protein product is CATSRDGLGRDTQYF.

This chain links TRBV5-1 with TRBJ2-7, with 8 positions matching TRBD2. The CDR3 covers 16 residues. CDR1 SGHRS and CDR2 YFSETQ come from the germline V gene. J lost 5 bases, V lost 4 bases, and 14 bases had no gene match. The CDR3 protein is CASSPGVVAGFNEQYF. As DNA, the CDR3 is TGCGCCAGCAGCCCGGGGGTGGTAGCGGGGTTCAACGAGCAGTACTTC.

This chain joins TRBV6-1 and TRBJ2-3, with D perhaps matching TRBD1 (7 bases). The V and J ends lost 4 bases and 2 bases respectively, with 13 bases between them. Germline V gene data show CDR1 as MNHNS and CDR2 as SASEGT. The CDR3 spans 15 residues. CDR3 sequence: CASSVSGGTTDTQYF. DNA of the CDR3: TGTGCCAGCAGTGTGTCAGGGGGGACCACAGATACGCAGTATTTT.

This clone appeared once. The rearrangement uses TRBV15 and TRBJ2-7, with D unclear. Looked up from germline, CDR1 is LNHNV and CDR2 is YYDKDF (reference sequence). The CDR3 runs 15 residues. V was shortened by 0 bases and J by 0 bases, with 9 bases between the two germline ends. The CDR3 DNA reads TGTGCCACCAGCAGAGATAAGGGCTACTCCTACGAGCAGTACTTC. Amino acid sequence: CATSRDKGYSYEQYF.

The chain has TRBV18 and TRBJ2-7, with 10 bases lining up with TRBD1. Trimming removed 3 bases from V and 3 bases from J; junction bases left unmatched: 5. Germline CDR1 and CDR2: KGHSH and LQKENI. The CDR3 runs to 15 residues. This CDR3 reads CASSPGTGAFYEQYF. The DNA of the CDR3 is TGTGCCAGCTCACCCGGGACAGGGGCGTTCTACGAGCAGTACTTC.

Of note for this clone: Other DNA sequences in this specimen translate into the identical CDR3. The J gene is TRBJ2-7, the V gene TRBV6-5; D may be TRBD1 (6 bases). V dropped 5 bases and J dropped 2 bases, with 10 bases sitting between them. Germline CDR1 and CDR2: MNHEY and SVGAGI. This CDR3 spans 13 amino acids. In nucleotides, the CDR3 is TGTGCCAGCAGTGCTCAGGGGACCTACGAGCAGTACTTC. Translated: CASSAQGTYEQYF.

Only one count was recorded for this clone. V gene TRBV30 combines with J gene TRBJ2-5, with D unclear. V shed 0 bases and J shed 2 bases, with 10 bases lying between them. Germline CDR1 GTSNPN, CDR2 SVGIG (reference sequence). The CDR3 totals 14 residues. The CDR3 DNA reads as TGTGCCTGGAGTGTGGGCAGCCGACAAGAGACCCAGTACTTC. Protein product: CAWSVGSRQETQYF.

V and J are TRBV5-5 and TRBJ1-3; D is uncertain. There are 14 residues in the CDR3. Trimming pared 0 bases from V and 1 base from J, leaving 5 bases between. Germline values: CDR1 SGHKS, CDR2 YYEKEE (reference sequence). This CDR3 reads CASSLAGSGNTIYF. Written as DNA, the CDR3 is TGTGCCAGCAGCTTGGCCGGTTCTGGAAACACCATATATTTT.

DNA for the CDR3: TGTGCCAGCAGCCAGATAACTAGCGGAACCTACGAGCAGTACTTC. This translates into CASSQITSGTYEQYF. This rearrangement joins TRBV4-2 to TRBJ2-7; 8 positions agree with TRBD2. The CDR3 has 15 amino acids. With 3 bases clipped from V and 2 bases from J, the junction kept 6 bases outside the gene matches. CDR1 is LGHNA and CDR2 is YNFKEQ in the germline V gene.

The chain employs TRBV5-1 and TRBJ1-5; D is uncertain. This CDR3 comprises 14 residues. Trimming left V 0 bases short and J 9 bases short, with 13 bases between. Germline V CDR1 and CDR2: SGHRS, YFSETQ. CDR3: CASSLEGSTGPQHF. CDR3 bases: TGCGCCAGCAGCTTGGAGGGCTCTACCGGGCCCCAGCATTTT.

V is TRBV19 and J is TRBJ2-7; 7 positions agree with TRBD1. The V gene end was trimmed by 5 bases and the J gene end by 7 bases; junction bases not matched to a gene: 11. CDR1 LNHDA and CDR2 SQIVND come from the germline V gene (reference sequence). The CDR3 totals 14 residues. This CDR3 is CASSSTGFLWEQYF. The CDR3 DNA sequence: TGTGCCAGTAGTTCGACAGGGTTCCTTTGGGAGCAGTACTTC.

V and J are TRBV4-1 and TRBJ2-2; D unclear. The CDR3 is made up of 13 amino acids. Germline CDR1 reads MGHRA; CDR2 reads YSYEKL. The ends were cut back, 1 base at V and 8 bases at J, with 8 bases in the middle. For the CDR3, the DNA is TGCGCCAGCAGCCAAGTCCGTACGGGGGAGCTGTTTTTT. This translates into CASSQVRTGELFF.

This chain connects TRBV4-3 to TRBJ1-1; D possibly corresponds to TRBD1 (5 bases). This CDR3 is built from 13 residues. CDR1 and CDR2 (germline): LGHNA, YSLEER. V lost 6 bases and J 1 base, leaving 9 bases between the germline ends. The CDR3 spells CASSPQGNTEAFF. The CDR3 bases are TGCGCCAGCAGTCCCCAGGGGAACACTGAAGCTTTCTTT.

The genes are TRBV18 and TRBJ1-5; D unresolved. The V end lost 6 bases, the J end lost 2 bases, and 11 bases lay between the germline ends. The germline gives CDR1 KGHSH, CDR2 LQKENI. The CDR3 sequence is 14 residues long. CDR3 DNA sequence: TGTGCCAGCTCTCAGTCAGGTGGCAATCAGCCCCAGCATTTT. Translated, it gives CASSQSGGNQPQHF.

This clone was counted once. The chain joins TRBV4-3 to TRBJ2-3; no reliable D call. V lost 5 bases and J lost 3, with 12 bases in between. Germline loops: CDR1 LGHNA, CDR2 YSLEER. This CDR3 has 14 residues. The CDR3 sequence is CASSKGGITDTQYF. For the CDR3, the DNA is TGCGCCAGCAGCAAGGGTGGGATTACAGATACGCAGTATTTT.

V and J are TRBV30 and TRBJ1-1; D call uncertain. Germline assignment: CDR1 GTSNPN and CDR2 SVGIG (reference sequence). V was clipped by 0 bases and J by 9 bases, with 8 bases between them. This CDR3 has 11 residues. The CDR3, as DNA: TGTGCCTGGAGTGTAGGGCAGAAAGCTTTCTTT. This gives the protein CAWSVGQKAFF.

The rearrangement links TRBV5-4 to TRBJ2-5; D call uncertain. Trimming took 4 bases from V and 4 from J, leaving 14 bases between them. The germline V gene encodes CDR1 SGHNT and CDR2 YYREEE (reference sequence). The CDR3 spans 14 residues. In nucleotides, the CDR3 is TGTGCCAGCAGCCCCGGGTCAGTGGGAGAGACCCAGTACTTC. This codes for CASSPGSVGETQYF. Combining the CDR3 with reference TRBV5-4 and TRBJ2-5 gives the whole variable domain ETGVTQSPTHLIKTRGQQVTLRCSSQSGHNTVSWYQQALGQGPQFIFQYYREEENGRGNFPPRFSGLQFPNYSSELNVNALELDDSALYLCASSPGSVGETQYFGPGTRLLVL.

As regards this clone: The same CDR3 is also encoded by other DNA sequences in this sample. The chain recombines TRBV7-2 with TRBJ2-7; TRBD1 aligns across 9 bases. CDR1 is SGHTA and CDR2 is FQGNSA in the germline V gene. This CDR3 spans 14 amino acids. V shed 1 base and J 4 bases; nucleotides not matched to a gene: 2. The CDR3 nucleotides are TGTGCCAGCAGCTTAGTACAGGGGGCTTACGAGCAGTACTTC. Protein: CASSLVQGAYEQYF.